This T cell receptor (beta chain) was identified in a study of cytomegalovirus exposure and HLA in healthy donors. This table comes from immunoSEQ multiplex PCR, and its TCRdb copy is limited to in-frame clones, with some not included. The sample carries under 50,000 clones, around 94% recorded once. The CDR3 totals 15 residues. Germline CDR1 reads MNHNY; CDR2 reads SVGAGI (reference sequence). The germline V and J ends were trimmed by 5 bases and 0 bases, with 14 bases remaining between them. This clonotype was sampled from a young woman in good health and CMV-seropositive. The chain combines TRBV6-6 with TRBJ2-7, with D perhaps TRBD1 (6 bases). The sequencing sample was made of PBMCs. CDR3 protein: CASSEDRGVSYEQYF. CDR3 DNA: TGTGCCAGCAGTGAGGACAGAGGAGTCTCCTACGAGCAGTACTTC.